Each of the 15 T cell receptor beta chains below was sequenced from the same sample in a study of spatial heterogeneity in lung cancer (dated by TCRdb to between 2019 and 2020). Read against the paper, the sample's time point label means: sample taken at primary tumor resection. Their cognate antigens are unknown. Findings and caveats that apply to the study as a whole: A correlation was observed between the number of expanded intratumoral alpha and beta TCRs and the tumor nonsynonymous mutation count.

The method behind the library was 5' RACE. Sequencing was carried out with a NextSeq 500. In-frame beta chains were kept once TCRdb had trimmed the public reads at Q25 with fastp and called clones with MiXCR. Each record represents a unique CDR3 protein, reported with the most common genes and DNA among its rows. This sample comprises over 10,000 distinct CDR3 sequences, over 3% of them detected only once. Jointly, the top ten make up more than 6% of the sample. This specimen consisted of lung tumor tissue, obtained at surgery. These receptors were obtained from a male donor with early-stage non-small cell lung cancer.

In its sample, this clonotype was seen many times. V and J are TRBV20-1 and TRBJ2-1; TRBD2 matches at 9 bases. CDR1 and CDR2 (germline): DFQATT, SNEGSKA (reference sequence). The CDR3 runs 16 residues. With V trimmed by 6 bases and J by 9 bases, 18 bases remained unmatched. CDR3 DNA sequence: TGCAGTGCCATCAACTCGGCTAGCGGGGTACAGGGTGAGCAGTTCTTC. As protein: CSAINSASGVQGEQFF.

Points on this clonotype: A much bigger clone sits one base away, suggesting this may be a read error. As DNA, the CDR3 is TGTGCCAGCAGTTACCGGGACGGGGGCGGCTACACCTTC. Translation: CASSYRDGGGYTF. The J gene is TRBJ1-2, the V gene TRBV6-2 or TRBV6-3, with D possibly TRBD1 on 6 matching bases. The CDR3 contains 13 residues. In germline, CDR1 is MNHEY, CDR2 SVGEGT. V was pared by 2 bases and J by 8 bases, with 12 bases between.

This clonotype was counted ten times or more. The chain joins TRBV27 to TRBJ2-7, with D maybe TRBD2 (5 bases). This CDR3 contains 14 residues. CDR1 and CDR2 (germline): MNHEY, SMNVEV (reference sequence). Trimming stripped 8 bases from V and 4 bases from J, with 18 bases between. CDR3 amino acids: CASDASGGTYEQYF. In DNA, the CDR3 is TGTGCCAGCGATGCCAGCGGCGGTACGTACGAGCAGTACTTC.

The V call is TRBV5-6, the J call TRBJ2-7; either TRBD1 or TRBD2 may supply D (5 bases each). In germline, CDR1 is SGHDT, CDR2 YYEEEE. Trimming took 4 bases from V and 7 from J, leaving 18 bases between them. There are 14 residues in the CDR3. Here the CDR3 reads CASSLTPRDREQYF. DNA for the CDR3: TGTGCCAGCAGCCTGACACCCCGGGACCGGGAGCAGTACTTC.

This clonotype has at least ten counts. The chain links TRBV10-3 to TRBJ2-7; D is unclear. Looked up from germline, CDR1 is ENHRY and CDR2 is SYGVKD. V was cut by 2 bases and J by 5 bases, with 10 bases left in between. CDR3 length equals 13 residues. This chain's CDR3 is CAISEKGYHEQYV. The CDR3 DNA reads TGTGCCATCAGTGAGAAGGGTTACCACGAGCAGTACGTC.

In the case of this clonotype: A much larger clone differs by one base, so this may be a read error. This chain joins TRBV7-9 and TRBJ2-2; 7 bases map to TRBD2. CDR1 SEHNR and CDR2 FQNEAQ come from the germline V gene (reference sequence). The CDR3 consists of 15 residues. The CDR3 loop is CVSSGLVSDTGELFF. DNA for the CDR3: TGTGTCAGCAGCGGACTAGTGTCGGATACCGGGGAGCTGTTTTTT.

Only a few counts were recorded for this clonotype. The chain recombines TRBV30 with TRBJ2-1, with 15 bases lining up with TRBD2. From germline, CDR1 is GTSNPN and CDR2 SVGIG (reference sequence). This CDR3 comprises 16 residues. CDR3 DNA: TGTGCAATCGGGACTAGCGGGAGGAGGTGTCCCAATGAGCAGTTCTTC. It is translated as CAIGTSGRRCPNEQFF. Drawing the rest from reference TRBV30 and TRBJ2-1, the complete variable domain is SQTIHQWPATLVQPVGSPLSLECTVEGTSNPNLYWYRQAAGRGLQLLFYSVGIGQISSEVPQNLSASRPQDRQFILSSKKLLLSDSGFYLCAIGTSGRRCPNEQFFGPGTRLTVL.

This clonotype was counted ten times or more. V and J are TRBV20-1 and TRBJ2-3; 11 bases match TRBD2. The germline V gene has CDR1 DFQATT and CDR2 SNEGSKA (reference sequence). V gave up 5 bases and J gave up 5 bases; unmatched junction bases: 12. The CDR3 has 16 amino acids. The CDR3 protein is CSASDRTSGRRDTQYF. CDR3 nucleotide sequence: TGCAGTGCTTCCGACCGCACTAGCGGGAGAAGAGATACGCAGTATTTT.

This clonotype appeared a few times. The J gene is TRBJ1-2, the V gene TRBV6-2 or TRBV6-3, with TRBD1 as a possible D gene (5 bases). The V gene lost 6 bases and the J gene lost 5 bases, with 16 bases spanning the gap. CDR1 is MNHEY, CDR2 SVGEGT, per germline. The CDR3 totals 14 residues. CDR3 bases: TGTGCCAGCAGCCCCGCAGACAGCCGATATGGCTACACCTTC. Translating it yields CASSPADSRYGYTF.

This clonotype is categorized as medium-sized. The V gene is TRBV12-3 or TRBV12-4, the J gene TRBJ2-5; unclear D gene. V was clipped by 5 bases and J by 5 bases, with 12 bases between them. This CDR3 region has 13 residues. The CDR3 spells CASSQRDPETQYF. The DNA for the CDR3 is TGTGCCAGCAGTCAAAGGGATCCGGAGACCCAGTACTTC.

Many counts were recorded for this clonotype. J is TRBJ2-3 and V is TRBV11-2; tentative D call: TRBD2 (5 bases). The CDR3 totals 14 residues. Germline V gene lookup returns CDR1 SGHAT and CDR2 FQNNGV. Trimming pared 6 bases from V and 2 bases from J, leaving 12 bases between. The CDR3 nucleotides are TGTGCCAGCAGACCGCGACTAAACACAGATACGCAGTATTTT. Translated, it gives CASRPRLNTDTQYF.

This clonotype rates as medium-sized (0.01 to 0.1%). CDR3 loop: CTSSQGLTLPPTSRNSYNEQFF. The CDR3 region has the DNA TGCACCAGCAGCCAAGGTCTTACCTTACCCCCCACATCGCGCAACTCCTACAATGAGCAGTTCTTC. The gene calls are TRBV1 and TRBJ2-1; the D call TRBD1 from the table was never checked on the DNA. TRBV1 is annotated as a pseudogene. The CDR3 consists of 22 residues.

This clonotype appeared many times. Here the CDR3 omits its conserved ending phenylalanine or tryptophan, so a read error is the likely source. The DNA is left out, because the CDR3 cannot be placed on it with certainty; the CDR3 is given as TCRdb lists it. The chain is built from TRBV6-4 and TRBJ2-7; the table calls TRBD2, which could not be checked here. Germline assignment: CDR1 MRHNA and CDR2 SNTAGT. Ends included, the CDR3 has 13 residues. Here the CDR3 reads CASSGGRTGLGSP.

This clonotype is labeled medium-sized. The V gene is TRBV9, the J gene TRBJ2-7; 7 bases line up with TRBD2. V gave up 2 bases and J gave up 0 bases; unmatched junction bases: 5. The CDR3 spans 15 residues. CDR1 SGDLS and CDR2 YYNGEE come from the germline V gene. The CDR3 here is CASSVGGLPSYEQYF. The CDR3 DNA reads as TGTGCCAGCAGCGTCGGGGGACTACCCTCCTACGAGCAGTACTTC.

The rearrangement joins TRBV6-4 to TRBJ2-5; the D gene is possibly TRBD2 (6 bases). V lost 6 bases, J lost 5 bases, and 16 bases lay in between. Germline V gene sequence: CDR1 MRHNA, CDR2 SNTAGT. The CDR3 loop spans 14 amino acids. The CDR3 loop reads CASSRDFSQETQYF. For the CDR3, the DNA is TGTGCCAGCAGCCGGGACTTCTCCCAGGAGACCCAGTACTTC.